This TCR beta chain derives from a study of blood T cell repertoires in COVID-19. About the research overall: Acute-phase and convalescent COVID-19 samples originated in the United States, Italy and Spain. PBMCs, B-cell-depleted T cells, or T cells were the source of the cDNA or gDNA that made up the material.

The CDR3 spans 14 residues. Germline CDR1 reads SGHDT; CDR2 reads YYEEEE. J gave up 5 bases and V 4 bases, and 5 bases lay outside the gene matches. In the authors' workflow: Amplification of reference gene primers was used by the study to estimate nucleated cell counts. Data came from immunoSEQ multiplex PCR; TCRdb stores just in-frame clones and leaves some out. Clone size and V and J calls were adopted from that table, with D and trimming inferred from the DNA. Among roughly 18,000 clones listed, about 88% were seen once. Specimen: peripheral blood. V gene TRBV5-6 combines with J gene TRBJ2-2; TRBD1 matches at 7 bases. This sequence was found in a man aged 55 to 69 with active COVID-19. The CDR3 here is CASSPDRSTGELFF. The CDR3 bases are TGTGCCAGCAGCCCGGACAGGTCGACCGGGGAGCTGTTTTTT.